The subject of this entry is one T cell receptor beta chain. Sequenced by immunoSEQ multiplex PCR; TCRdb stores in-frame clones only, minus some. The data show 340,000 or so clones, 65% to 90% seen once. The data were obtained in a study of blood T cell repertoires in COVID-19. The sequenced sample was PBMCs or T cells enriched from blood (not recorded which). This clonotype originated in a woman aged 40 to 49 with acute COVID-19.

CDR3 in amino acids: CASSFPKPGQGASFLSYNEQFF. The DNA of the CDR3 is TGTGCCAGCAGTTTCCCCAAACCGGGACAGGGGGCTTCGTTCTTATCCTACAATGAGCAGTTCTTC. The chain combines TRBV28 with TRBJ2-1, with 12 bases identical to TRBD1. CDR1 MDHEN and CDR2 SYDVKM come from the germline V gene. Unmatched junction bases numbered 19, after V lost 3 bases and J lost 1 base. The CDR3 covers 22 residues.